This T cell receptor (beta chain) is from a study of shared clonotypes between healthy human individuals. CD8 cells regarded as naive lacked CD45RO, were positively chosen for CCR7, and omitted terminally differentiated effector memory CD45RA+ cells. To note about this clone: Its antigen is not known.

Assay runs were performed at deep level. Clones were read by immunoSEQ multiplex PCR, and TCRdb kept only the in-frame ones, dropping some. The sample has millions of clones, under 95% seen once. Germline V gene data show CDR1 as MDHEN and CDR2 as SYDVKM. The CDR3 contains 13 residues. The V gene lost 6 bases and the J gene lost 5 bases, with 13 bases spanning the gap. Findings and limits, study-wide: Among non-shared clonotypes, generation probabilities were lower than among those shared by all four donors.

This clonotype was sampled from a man aged 18-30 years in good health. Some clones in this sample may be carry-over from other donors' samples. The chain links TRBV28 to TRBJ2-5; D perhaps matches TRBD2 (6 bases). Input material: naive CD8+ T cells from PBMCs. In DNA, the CDR3 is TGTGCCAGCAGACGACCGGGGAGGGAGACCCAGTACTTC. It translates to CASRRPGRETQYF.